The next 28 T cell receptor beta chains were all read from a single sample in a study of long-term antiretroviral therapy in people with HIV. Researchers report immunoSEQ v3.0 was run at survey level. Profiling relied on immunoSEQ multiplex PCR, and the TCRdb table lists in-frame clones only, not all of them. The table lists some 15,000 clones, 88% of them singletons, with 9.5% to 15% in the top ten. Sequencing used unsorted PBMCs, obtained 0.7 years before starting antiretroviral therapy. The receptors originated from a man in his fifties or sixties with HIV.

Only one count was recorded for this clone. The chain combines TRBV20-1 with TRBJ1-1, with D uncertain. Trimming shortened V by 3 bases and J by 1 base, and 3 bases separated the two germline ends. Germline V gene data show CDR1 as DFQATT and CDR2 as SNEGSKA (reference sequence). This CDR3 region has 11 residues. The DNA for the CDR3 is TGCAGTGCTAGGTGGAACACTGAAGCTTTCTTT. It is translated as CSARWNTEAFF.

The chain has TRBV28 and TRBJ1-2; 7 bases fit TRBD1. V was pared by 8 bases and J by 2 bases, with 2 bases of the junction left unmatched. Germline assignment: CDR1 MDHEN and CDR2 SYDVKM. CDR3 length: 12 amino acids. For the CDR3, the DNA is TGTGCCAGCCTGACAGGGAACTATGGCTACACCTTC. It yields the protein CASLTGNYGYTF.

DNA for the CDR3: TGTGCCAGCAGCTTAGTTCACAGGGCTGAAGCTTTCTTT. Its protein product is CASSLVHRAEAFF. The rearrangement links TRBV7-2 to TRBJ1-1, with D perhaps TRBD1 (6 bases). Looked up from germline, CDR1 is SGHTA and CDR2 is FQGNSA. There are 13 residues in the CDR3. With 1 base removed from V and 6 bases from J, the gap between germline ends came to 9 bases.

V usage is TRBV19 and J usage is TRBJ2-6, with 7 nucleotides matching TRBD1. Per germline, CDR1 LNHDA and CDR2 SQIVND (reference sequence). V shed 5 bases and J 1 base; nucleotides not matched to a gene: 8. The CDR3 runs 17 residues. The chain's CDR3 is CASSHRQGGSGANVLTF. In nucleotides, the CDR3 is TGTGCCAGTAGTCACCGACAGGGCGGGTCTGGGGCCAACGTCCTGACTTTC. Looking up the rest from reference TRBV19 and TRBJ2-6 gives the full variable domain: DGGITQSPKYLFRKEGQNVTLSCEQNLNHDAMYWYRQDPGQGLRLIYYSQIVNDFQKGDIAEGYSVSREKKESFPLTVTSAQKNPTAFYLCASSHRQGGSGANVLTFGAGSRLTVL.

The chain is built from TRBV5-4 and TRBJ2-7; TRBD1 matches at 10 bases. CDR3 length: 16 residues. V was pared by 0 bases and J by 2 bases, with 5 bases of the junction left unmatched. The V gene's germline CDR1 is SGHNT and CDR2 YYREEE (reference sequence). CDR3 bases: TGTGCCAGCAGCTTGGCGGGGACAGGGGTGGCCTACGAGCAGTACTTC. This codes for CASSLAGTGVAYEQYF.

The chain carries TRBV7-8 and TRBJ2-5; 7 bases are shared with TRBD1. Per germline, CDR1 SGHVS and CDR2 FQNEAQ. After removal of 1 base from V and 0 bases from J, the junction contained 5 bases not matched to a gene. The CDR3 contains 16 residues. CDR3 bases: TGTGCCAGCAGCTTAGGACAGGGCTCGTACCAAGAGACCCAGTACTTC. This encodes CASSLGQGSYQETQYF.

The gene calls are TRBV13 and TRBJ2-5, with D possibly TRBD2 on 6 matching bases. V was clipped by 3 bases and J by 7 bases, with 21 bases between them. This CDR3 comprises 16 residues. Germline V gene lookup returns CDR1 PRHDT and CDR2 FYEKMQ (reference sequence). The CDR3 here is CASSLATSRVEGTQYF. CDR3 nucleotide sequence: TGTGCCAGCAGCTTGGCCACTAGCCGAGTGGAAGGGACCCAGTACTTC. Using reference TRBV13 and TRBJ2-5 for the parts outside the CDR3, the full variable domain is AAGVIQSPRHLIKEKRETATLKCYPIPRHDTVYWYQQGPGQDPQFLISFYEKMQSDKGSIPDRFSAQQFSDYHSELNMSSLELGDSALYFCASSLATSRVEGTQYFGPGTRLLVL.

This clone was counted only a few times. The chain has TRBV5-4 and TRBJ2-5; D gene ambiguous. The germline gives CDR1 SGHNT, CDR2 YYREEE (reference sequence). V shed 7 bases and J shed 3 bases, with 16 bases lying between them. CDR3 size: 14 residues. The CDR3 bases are TGTGCCAGCGCGCCCGGGCGTAGTAAAGAGACCCAGTACTTC. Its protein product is CASAPGRSKETQYF.

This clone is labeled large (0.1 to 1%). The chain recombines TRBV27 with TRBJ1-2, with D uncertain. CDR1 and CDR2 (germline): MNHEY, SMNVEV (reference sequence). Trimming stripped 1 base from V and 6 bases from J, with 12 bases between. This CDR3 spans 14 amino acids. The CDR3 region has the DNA TGTGCCAGCAGTTTATTTGGCGGAGGCCATGGCTACACCTTC. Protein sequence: CASSLFGGGHGYTF.

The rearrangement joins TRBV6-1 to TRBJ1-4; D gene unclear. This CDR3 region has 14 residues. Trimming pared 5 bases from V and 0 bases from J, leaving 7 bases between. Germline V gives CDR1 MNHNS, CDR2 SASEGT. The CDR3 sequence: CASSPGTTNEKLFF. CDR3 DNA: TGTGCCAGCAGTCCTGGAACAACTAATGAAAAACTGTTTTTT.

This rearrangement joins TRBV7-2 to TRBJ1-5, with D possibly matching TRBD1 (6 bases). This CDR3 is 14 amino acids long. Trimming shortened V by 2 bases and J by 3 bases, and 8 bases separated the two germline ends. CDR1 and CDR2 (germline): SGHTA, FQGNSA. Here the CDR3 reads CASSLNRDNQPQHF. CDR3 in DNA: TGTGCCAGCAGCTTAAACAGGGACAATCAGCCCCAGCATTTT.

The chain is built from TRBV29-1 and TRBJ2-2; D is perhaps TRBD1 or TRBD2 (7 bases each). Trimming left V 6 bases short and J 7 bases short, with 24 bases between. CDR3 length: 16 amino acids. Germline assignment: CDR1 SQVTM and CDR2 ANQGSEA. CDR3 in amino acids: CSVQRGGQLGFGELFF. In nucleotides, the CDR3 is TGCAGCGTCCAAAGGGGGGGACAGCTGGGTTTCGGGGAGCTGTTTTTT.

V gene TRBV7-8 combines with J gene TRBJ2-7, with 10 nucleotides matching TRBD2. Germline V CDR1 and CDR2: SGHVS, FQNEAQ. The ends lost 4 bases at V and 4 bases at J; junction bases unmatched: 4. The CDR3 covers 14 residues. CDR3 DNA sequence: TGTGCCAGCAGCTCGTGGACTAGCGGTTACGAGCAGTACTTC. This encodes CASSSWTSGYEQYF.

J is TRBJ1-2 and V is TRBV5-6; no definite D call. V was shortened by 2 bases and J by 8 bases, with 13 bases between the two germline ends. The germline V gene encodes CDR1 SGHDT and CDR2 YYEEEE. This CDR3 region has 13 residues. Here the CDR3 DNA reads TGTGCCAGCAGCTTTGACGCGGGGATCGGCTACACCTTC. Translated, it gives CASSFDAGIGYTF. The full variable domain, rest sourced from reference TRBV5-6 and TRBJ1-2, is DAGVTQSPTHLIKTRGQQVTLRCSPKSGHDTVSWYQQALGQGPQFIFQYYEEEERQRGNFPDRFSGHQFPNYSSELNVNALLLGDSALYLCASSFDAGIGYTFGSGTRLTVV.

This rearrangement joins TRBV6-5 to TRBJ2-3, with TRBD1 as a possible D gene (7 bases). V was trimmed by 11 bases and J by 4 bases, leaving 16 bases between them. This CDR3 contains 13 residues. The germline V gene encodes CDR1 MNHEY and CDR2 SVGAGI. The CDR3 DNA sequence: TGTGCCTGCCGACTAGGGACAGCAGATACGCAGTATTTT. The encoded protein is CACRLGTADTQYF.

The CDR3: CASSPRERPGNTIYF. DNA of the CDR3: TGTGCCAGCAGCCCCAGAGAGAGGCCCGGAAACACCATATATTTT. The chain links TRBV5-4 to TRBJ1-3; no clear D. The ends were cut back, 4 bases at V and 4 bases at J, with 15 bases in the middle. In germline, CDR1 is SGHNT, CDR2 YYREEE (reference sequence). The CDR3 has 15 residues.

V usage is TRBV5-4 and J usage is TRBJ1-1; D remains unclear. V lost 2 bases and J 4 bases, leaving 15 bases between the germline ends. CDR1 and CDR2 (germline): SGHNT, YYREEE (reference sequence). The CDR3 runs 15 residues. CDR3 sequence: CASSLGGNVGTEAFF. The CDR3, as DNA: TGTGCCAGCAGCTTAGGAGGGAACGTCGGCACTGAAGCTTTCTTT. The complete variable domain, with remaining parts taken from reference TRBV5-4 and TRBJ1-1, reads ETGVTQSPTHLIKTRGQQVTLRCSSQSGHNTVSWYQQALGQGPQFIFQYYREEENGRGNFPPRFSGLQFPNYSSELNVNALELDDSALYLCASSLGGNVGTEAFFGQGTRLTVV.

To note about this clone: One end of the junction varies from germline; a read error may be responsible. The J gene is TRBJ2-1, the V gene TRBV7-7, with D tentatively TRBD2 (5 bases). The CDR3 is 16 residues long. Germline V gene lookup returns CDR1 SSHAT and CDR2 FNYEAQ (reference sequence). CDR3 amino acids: CASSLDLRASYNEQFF. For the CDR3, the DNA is TGTGCTAGCAGCTTAGATTTGCGGGCCTCCTACAATGAGCAGTTCTTC.

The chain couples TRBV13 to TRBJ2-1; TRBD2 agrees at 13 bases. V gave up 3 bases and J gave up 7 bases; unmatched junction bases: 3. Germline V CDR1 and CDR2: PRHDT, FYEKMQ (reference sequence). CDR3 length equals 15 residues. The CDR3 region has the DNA TGTGCCAGCAGCTTGGGACTAGCGGGGAGTAATGAGCAGTTCTTC. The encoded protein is CASSLGLAGSNEQFF.

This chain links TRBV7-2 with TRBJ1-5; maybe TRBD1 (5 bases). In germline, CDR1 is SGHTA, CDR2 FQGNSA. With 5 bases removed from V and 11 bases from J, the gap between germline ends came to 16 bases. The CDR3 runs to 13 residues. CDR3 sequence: CASSPDTVLAQHF. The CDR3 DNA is TGTGCCAGCAGCCCGGACACGGTTTTGGCCCAGCATTTT.

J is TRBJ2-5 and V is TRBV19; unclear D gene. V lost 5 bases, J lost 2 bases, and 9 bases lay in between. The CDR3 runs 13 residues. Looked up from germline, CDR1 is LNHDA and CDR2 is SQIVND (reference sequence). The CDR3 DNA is TGTGCCAGTAGTGGCAGCTGGCAAGAGACCCAGTACTTC. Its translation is CASSGSWQETQYF.

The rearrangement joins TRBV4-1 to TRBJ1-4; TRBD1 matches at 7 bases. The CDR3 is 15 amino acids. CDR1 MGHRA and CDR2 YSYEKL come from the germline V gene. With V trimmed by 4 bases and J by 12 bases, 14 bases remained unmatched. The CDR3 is CASSLGTESWPELFF. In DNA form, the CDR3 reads TGCGCCAGCAGCCTAGGGACAGAGAGTTGGCCTGAACTGTTTTTT.

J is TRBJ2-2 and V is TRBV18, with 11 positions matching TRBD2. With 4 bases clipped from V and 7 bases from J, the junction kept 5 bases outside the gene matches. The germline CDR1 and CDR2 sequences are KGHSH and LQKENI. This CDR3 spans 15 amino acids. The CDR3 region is CASSRLAGRGGELFF. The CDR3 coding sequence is TGTGCCAGCTCACGACTAGCGGGGCGAGGCGGGGAGCTGTTTTTT.

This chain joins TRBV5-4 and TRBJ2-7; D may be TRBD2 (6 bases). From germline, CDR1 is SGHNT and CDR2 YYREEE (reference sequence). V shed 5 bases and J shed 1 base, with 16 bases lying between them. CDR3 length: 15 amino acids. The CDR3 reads CASRLSGSSSYEQYF. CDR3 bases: TGTGCCAGCAGATTGAGCGGGTCCTCGTCCTACGAGCAGTACTTC.

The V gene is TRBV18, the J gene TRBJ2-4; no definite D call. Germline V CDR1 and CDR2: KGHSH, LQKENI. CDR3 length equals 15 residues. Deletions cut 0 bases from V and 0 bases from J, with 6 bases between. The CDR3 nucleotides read TGTGCCAGCTCACCACCGGCACTAGCCAAAAACATTCAGTACTTC. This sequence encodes CASSPPALAKNIQYF.

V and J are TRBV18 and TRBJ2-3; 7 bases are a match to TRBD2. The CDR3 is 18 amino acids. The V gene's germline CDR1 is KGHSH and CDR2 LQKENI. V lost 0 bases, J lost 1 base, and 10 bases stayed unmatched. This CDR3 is CASSPPVTSLRGTDTQYF. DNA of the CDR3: TGTGCCAGCTCACCACCCGTGACTAGCCTGAGGGGCACAGATACGCAGTATTTT.

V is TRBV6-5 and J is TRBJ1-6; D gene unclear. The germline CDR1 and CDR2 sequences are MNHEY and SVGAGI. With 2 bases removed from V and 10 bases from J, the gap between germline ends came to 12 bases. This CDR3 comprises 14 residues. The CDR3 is CASSYRAKRSPLHF. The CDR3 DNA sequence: TGTGCCAGCAGTTACCGCGCTAAGCGGTCACCCCTCCACTTT.

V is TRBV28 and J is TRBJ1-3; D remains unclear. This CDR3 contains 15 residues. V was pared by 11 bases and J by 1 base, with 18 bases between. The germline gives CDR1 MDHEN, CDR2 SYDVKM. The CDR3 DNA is TGTGCCTGCGTTCCCGCGTGGGAATCTGGAAACACCATATATTTT. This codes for CACVPAWESGNTIYF. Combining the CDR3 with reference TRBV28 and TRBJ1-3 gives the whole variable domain DVKVTQSSRYLVKRTGEKVFLECVQDMDHENMFWYRQDPGLGLRLIYFSYDVKMKEKGDIPEGYSVSREKKERFSLILESASTNQTSMYLCACVPAWESGNTIYFGEGSWLTVV.